This T cell receptor beta chain emerged from a study of CD8 T cells in ankylosing spondylitis. This clonotype was counted only a few times. Its target is not known. Broader study findings: Earlier reports found some motif variants in synovial fluid and blood in reactive arthritis. As reported, disease-linked clones showed significant enrichment in matched ankylosing spondylitis synovial fluid. What seemed typical of ankylosing spondylitis blood was a TCR beta motif built from 7 or 8 highly homologous variants.

The CDR3 covers 13 residues. The germline V gene encodes CDR1 MNHEY and CDR2 SMNVEV (reference sequence). Trimming removed 4 bases at V and 8 bases at J, with 13 bases between. Quantitative 5'-RACE with molecular barcodes produced the TCR beta libraries. TCRdb ran MiXCR on the 5' RACE reads and lists one entry per CDR3 protein. The sample shows around 480,000 distinct CDR3 sequences, 15% to 20% of them seen only once. V usage is TRBV27 and J usage is TRBJ2-3, with D tentatively TRBD1 (6 bases). This TCR was recovered from a male donor with ankylosing spondylitis. Sequencing was performed on blood, either unsorted or a sorted T cell fraction (not recorded which). This chain's CDR3 is CASSSTTGFTQYF. The CDR3 DNA reads as TGTGCCAGCAGTTCGACTACAGGGTTTACGCAGTATTTT.